This TCR beta chain was recovered during a study of cytomegalovirus exposure and HLA in healthy donors. Findings and caveats of the study: Accurate HLA-A and HLA-B prediction from TCR beta sequences was reported for most subjects. Roughly uniform sequencing depth across donors was assumed, possibly incorrectly.

This clone was seen a handful of times. Its antigen is not known. Trimming took 5 bases from V and 1 from J; bases not matched to a gene: 7. The CDR3 has 16 residues. Germline V gene lookup returns CDR1 SGHTA and CDR2 FQGTGA. The PCR used 60 Vbeta and 13 Jbeta primers. Only in-frame clones appear in the TCRdb table, and some are missing; sequencing was by immunoSEQ multiplex PCR. The sample contains approximately 100,000 clones, under 85% of which appear only once. The sample taken for sequencing was PBMCs. V is TRBV7-3 and J is TRBJ2-1; TRBD1 matches 8 bases. This TCR was sampled from a middle-aged man in good health and CMV-seronegative. The CDR3 DNA sequence: TGTGCCAGCAGCCGACGACAGGGGCAATCCTACAATGAGCAGTTCTTC. The encoded protein is CASSRRQGQSYNEQFF.